These 13 T cell receptor beta chains came from one sample sequenced in a study of T cells in Graves' hyperthyroidism and ophthalmopathy. Using RNA transcripts as the source, TCR beta CDR3 regions were amplified. A first-round RT-PCR of the TCR CDR3 used the HTBI primer set. TCRdb analysed the multiplex PCR reads with MiXCR anew, one entry per CDR3 protein. The sample holds approximately 560,000 distinct CDR3 sequences, about half seen once. Sequenced: peripheral blood or thyroid tissue (not recorded which). The receptors come from a woman aged 18-29 years with Graves' hyperthyroidism.

This chain links TRBV19 with TRBJ1-2; possible D gene TRBD1, 6 bases. The CDR3 consists of 15 residues. Germline assignment: CDR1 LNHDA and CDR2 SQIVND (reference sequence). Trimming took off 0 bases at V and 3 bases at J, with 11 bases between the two ends. For the CDR3, the DNA is TGTGCCAGTAGTATAGATCACAGGGACCACTATGGCTACACCTTC. Its translation: CASSIDHRDHYGYTF.

CDR3 sequence: CASSPLTGIATEAFF. In DNA, the CDR3 is TGTGCCAGCAGCCCTTTAACTGGGATTGCCACTGAAGCTTTCTTT. V is TRBV7-6 and J is TRBJ1-1; D is undetermined. CDR1 SGHVS and CDR2 FNYEAQ come from the germline V gene. The ends were cut back, 5 bases at V and 4 bases at J, with 17 bases in the middle. The CDR3 loop spans 15 amino acids. Drawing the rest from reference TRBV7-6 and TRBJ1-1, the complete variable domain is GAGVSQSPRYKVTKRGQDVALRCDPISGHVSLYWYRQALGQGPEFLTYFNYEAQQDKSGLPNDRFSAERPEGSISTLTIQRTEQRDSAMYRCASSPLTGIATEAFFGQGTRLTVV.

This clonotype has only a few counts. The CDR3 is CASSTRGRDYEQYF. The CDR3 region has the DNA TGTGCCAGCAGCACAAGGGGGCGAGACTACGAGCAGTACTTC. The V call is TRBV5-6, the J call TRBJ2-7; 7 nucleotides match TRBD1. In germline, CDR1 is SGHDT, CDR2 YYEEEE. This CDR3 is built from 14 residues. V gave up 4 bases and J gave up 3 bases; unmatched junction bases: 7.

This clonotype showed up many times. The CDR3 loop reads CASSYPALETGELFF. The CDR3 DNA is TGTGCCAGCAGCTACCCTGCTTTGGAGACCGGGGAGCTGTTTTTT. The chain joins TRBV7-9 to TRBJ2-2; no clear D gene. The CDR3 runs to 15 residues. Germline CDR1 and CDR2: SEHNR and FQNEAQ (reference sequence). V lost 4 bases to trimming and J lost 5 bases, with 14 bases between them.

J is TRBJ1-2 and V is TRBV20-1; tentative D call: TRBD1 (6 bases). From germline, CDR1 is DFQATT and CDR2 SNEGSKA (reference sequence). Between the trimmed V and J ends, which lost 0 bases and 6 bases, there was a span of 17 bases. CDR3 length equals 15 residues. The CDR3 sequence: CSARDLSGGLDGYTF. The CDR3 DNA sequence: TGCAGTGCTAGAGACCTGTCCGGGGGCCTTGATGGCTACACCTTC.

This clonotype was seen only a few times. This chain joins TRBV7-2 and TRBJ1-1; TRBD1 is a possible D gene (5 bases). The CDR3 has 15 residues. Trimming stripped 10 bases from V and 0 bases from J, with 18 bases between. Germline V gene sequence: CDR1 SGHTA, CDR2 FQGNSA. CDR3 residues: CANRQAGRLNTEAFF. CDR3 in DNA: TGTGCCAACCGCCAGGCAGGGCGCTTGAACACTGAAGCTTTCTTT.

CDR3 bases: TGCGCCAGCAGCCAAGTAAGCATGAACACTGAAGCTTTCTTT. It translates to CASSQVSMNTEAFF. The chain uses TRBV4-3 and TRBJ1-1; no definite D call. Trimming left V 1 base short and J 0 bases short, with 6 bases between. Germline assignment: CDR1 LGHNA and CDR2 YSLEER. This CDR3 is 14 amino acids long.

The chain couples TRBV29-1 to TRBJ2-5; 12 bases agree with TRBD2. The CDR3 covers 15 residues. V lost 8 bases, J lost 2 bases, and 9 bases stayed unmatched. Germline loops: CDR1 SQVTM, CDR2 ANQGSEA. The CDR3 nucleotides are TGCAGCTTCACCGGACTAGCGGGACAGCAAGAGACCCAGTACTTC. This gives the protein CSFTGLAGQQETQYF. The full variable domain, with the rest looked up from reference TRBV29-1 and TRBJ2-5, is SAVISQKPSRDICQRGTSLTIQCQVDSQVTMMFWYRQQPGQSLTLIATANQGSEATYESGFVIDKFPISRPNLTFSTLTVSNMSPEDSSIYLCSFTGLAGQQETQYFGPGTRLLVL.

This clonotype was counted only a few times. The chain combines TRBV7-2 with TRBJ2-5; 11 nucleotides line up with TRBD1. Per germline, CDR1 SGHTA and CDR2 FQGNSA. This CDR3 contains 18 residues. V lost 2 bases, J lost 5 bases, and 13 bases stayed unmatched. CDR3 loop: CASSLMSPRTGGFETQYF. The CDR3 nucleotides are TGTGCCAGCAGCTTAATGAGTCCAAGGACAGGGGGCTTTGAGACCCAGTACTTC.

The chain carries TRBV14 and TRBJ1-1; the D gene is possibly TRBD1 (5 bases). Looked up from germline, CDR1 is SGHDN and CDR2 is FVKESK. The V end was cut by 4 bases, the J end by 8 bases, with 14 bases between. The CDR3 sequence is 13 residues long. The CDR3 DNA reads as TGTGCCAGCAGCCCAGATTGGGGCCCCGAAGCTTTCTTT. It encodes CASSPDWGPEAFF.

The V and J genes are TRBV7-4 and TRBJ2-7; D remains ambiguous. The CDR3 has 12 amino acids. V shed 4 bases and J shed 3 bases, with 7 bases lying between them. Looked up from germline, CDR1 is SGHVT and CDR2 is SQSDAQ. The CDR3, as DNA: TGTGCCAGCAGCTCCTTGTACTACGAGCAGTACTTC. This sequence encodes CASSSLYYEQYF.

In this sample, this clonotype turned up a few times. This chain uses TRBV2 with TRBJ1-1, with D uncertain. The V end lost 8 bases, the J end lost 11 bases, and 12 bases lay between the germline ends. The CDR3 has 10 residues. Germline CDR1 and CDR2: SNHLY and FYNNEI. The CDR3 region is CASGGLLAFF. CDR3 in DNA: TGTGCCAGCGGAGGGTTATTGGCTTTCTTT.

The chain employs TRBV5-4 and TRBJ2-2; D call uncertain. This CDR3 has 15 residues. Per germline, CDR1 SGHNT and CDR2 YYREEE (reference sequence). Trimming left V 0 bases short and J 9 bases short, with 15 bases between. In nucleotides, the CDR3 is TGTGCCAGCAGCTTGGTCGGGCAGTCCCTCCGGGAGCTGTTTTTT. It translates to CASSLVGQSLRELFF.